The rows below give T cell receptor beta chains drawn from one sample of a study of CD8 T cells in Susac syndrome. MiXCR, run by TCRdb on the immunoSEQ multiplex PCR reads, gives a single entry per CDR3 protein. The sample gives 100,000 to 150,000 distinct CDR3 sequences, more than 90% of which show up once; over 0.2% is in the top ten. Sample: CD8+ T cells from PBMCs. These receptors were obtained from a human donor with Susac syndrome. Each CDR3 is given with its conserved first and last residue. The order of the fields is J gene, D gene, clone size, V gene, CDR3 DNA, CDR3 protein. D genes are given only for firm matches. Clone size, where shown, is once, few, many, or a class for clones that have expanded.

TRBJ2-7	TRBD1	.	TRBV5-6	TGTGCCAGCAGCCAAGTAGGGACAGGGCGAGACGAGCAGTACTTC	CASSQVGTGRDEQYF
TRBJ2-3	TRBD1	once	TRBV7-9	TGTGCCAGCAGCACACCCCGGACAGGTTCCACAGATACGCAGTATTTT	CASSTPRTGSTDTQYF
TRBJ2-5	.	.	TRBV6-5	TGTGCCTCAGTTACCCGCAGCGCCCAAGAGACCCAGTACTTC	CASVTRSAQETQYF
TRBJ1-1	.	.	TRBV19	TGTGCCAGTAGTATTTCTCAGATGGGGGACACTGAAGCTTTCTTT	CASSISQMGDTEAFF
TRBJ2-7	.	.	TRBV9	TGTGCCAGCAGCGTGCGGGACGGGCCCTACGAGCAGTACTTC	CASSVRDGPYEQYF
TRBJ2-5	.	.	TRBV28	TGTGCCAGCAGTTTAATAGGGTCCCAAGAGACCCAGTACTTC	CASSLIGSQETQYF
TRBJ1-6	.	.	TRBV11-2	TGTGCCAGCAGCTCGGTGGTGGTGAGCAATTCACCCCTCCACTTT	CASSSVVVSNSPLHF
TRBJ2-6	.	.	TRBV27	TGTGCCAGCAGTTCCCACGGGGGTGAGAGCTCTGGGGCCAACGTCCTGACTTTC	CASSSHGGESSGANVLTF
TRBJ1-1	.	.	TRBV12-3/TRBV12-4	TGTGCCAGCAGTCCCCCCGGGGGCCCAAGGTACACTGAAGCTTTCTTT	CASSPPGGPRYTEAFF
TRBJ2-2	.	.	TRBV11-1	TGTGCCAGCAGCCCCTTGAGGGGGGACACCGGGGAGCTGTTTTTT	CASSPLRGDTGELFF
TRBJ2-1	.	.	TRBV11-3	TGTGCCAGCAGCGCGGGACACCTCAATGAGCAGTTCTTC	CASSAGHLNEQFF
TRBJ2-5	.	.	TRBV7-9	TGTGCCAGCAGCTTTCCGAGGGATGATAAGACCCAGTACTTC	CASSFPRDDKTQYF
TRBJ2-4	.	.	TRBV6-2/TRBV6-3	TGTGCCAGCAGCTCAATAGAGTTGGACATTCAGTACTTC	CASSSIELDIQYF
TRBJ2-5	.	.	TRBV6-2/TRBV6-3	TGTGCCAGCAGTTCGGACGAATTACAAGAGACCCAGTACTTC	CASSSDELQETQYF
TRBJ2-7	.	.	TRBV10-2	TGCGCCAGCAGGACAGGGGCGGGGGGTTACGAGCAGTACTTC	CASRTGAGGYEQYF
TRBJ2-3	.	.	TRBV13	TGTGCCAGCAGCCCTCGGGGCACAGATACGCAGTATTTT	CASSPRGTDTQYF
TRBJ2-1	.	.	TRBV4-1	TGCGCCAGCAGCCTAATCCTTTCCCGGGACACTTACAATGAGCAGTTCTTC	CASSLILSRDTYNEQFF
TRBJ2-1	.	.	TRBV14	TGTGCCAGCAGCCAGTTAGACGACTACAATGAGCAGTTCTTC	CASSQLDDYNEQFF
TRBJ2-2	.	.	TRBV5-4	TGTGCCAGCAGCTTGACGAACACCGGGGAGCTGTTTTTT	CASSLTNTGELFF
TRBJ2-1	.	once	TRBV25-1	TGTGCCAGCCTCGCGGGCCCCAGCTCCTACAATGAGCAGTTCTTC	CASLAGPSSYNEQFF
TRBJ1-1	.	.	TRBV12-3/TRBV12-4	TGTGCCAGCAGCCCAACTCAAGCAGCTTTCTTT	CASSPTQAAFF
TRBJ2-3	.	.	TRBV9	TGTGCCAGCAGCCTATTTTCCGGGGGAAGCACAGATACGCAGTATTTT	CASSLFSGGSTDTQYF
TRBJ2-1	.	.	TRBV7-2	TGTGCCAGCAGCCCTCCCCTCTACAATGAGCAGTTCTTC	CASSPPLYNEQFF
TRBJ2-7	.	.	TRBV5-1	TGCGCCAGCAGTCGTCCCTTGGCTGACTCCTACGAGCAGTACTTC	CASSRPLADSYEQYF
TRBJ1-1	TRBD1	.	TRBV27	TGTGCCAGCAGTACAAGACAGGGGGAAGCTTTCTTT	CASSTRQGEAFF
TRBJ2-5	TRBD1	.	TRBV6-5	TGTGCCAGCAGGAATACAGGGGACCAAGAGACCCAGTACTTC	CASRNTGDQETQYF
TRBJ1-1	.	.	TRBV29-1	TGCAGCGTTGAATCAGTAGCGGCGGGCACTGAAGCTTTCTTT	CSVESVAAGTEAFF
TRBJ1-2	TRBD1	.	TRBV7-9	TGTGCCAGCAGCTTAGTACTCCAGGAGTACAGGGGCTATGGCTACACCTTC	CASSLVLQEYRGYGYTF
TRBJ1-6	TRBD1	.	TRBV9	TGTGCCAGCAGCGCCCGACAGGGTTTGGATTCACCCCTCCACTTT	CASSARQGLDSPLHF
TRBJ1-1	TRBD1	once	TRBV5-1	TGCGCCAGCAGCTTGGTAGGTGGACAGGGTATGGTGAAGAACACTGAAGCTTTCTTT	CASSLVGGQGMVKNTEAFF
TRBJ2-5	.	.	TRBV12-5	TGTGCTAGTCCACCGGTCCGCGAGACCCAGTACTTC	CASPPVRETQYF
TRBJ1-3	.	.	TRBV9	TGTGCCAGCAGCCCTGGCCCCTCGGGGCCGGACACCATATATTTT	CASSPGPSGPDTIYF
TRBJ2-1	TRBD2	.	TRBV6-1	TGTGCCAGCAGTGAGGGACTAGCGGGAGCTCATGAGCAGTTCTTC	CASSEGLAGAHEQFF
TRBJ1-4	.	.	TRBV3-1	TGTGCCAGCAGCCAAGGGAATAATGAAAAACTGTTTTTT	CASSQGNNEKLFF
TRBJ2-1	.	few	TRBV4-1	TGCGCCAGCAGCCAGGAGTTATCCTACAATGAGCAGTTCTTC	CASSQELSYNEQFF
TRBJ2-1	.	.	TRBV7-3	TGTGCCAGCAGCTTAACCGGCGGCAATGAGCAGTTCTTC	CASSLTGGNEQFF
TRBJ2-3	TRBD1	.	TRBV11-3	TGTGCCAGCAGCGACAGGGCCACAGATACGCAGTATTTT	CASSDRATDTQYF
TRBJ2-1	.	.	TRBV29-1	TGCAGCGTTGATTTGCCGAAATACTCCTACAATGAGCAGTTCTTC	CSVDLPKYSYNEQFF
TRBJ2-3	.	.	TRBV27	TGTGCCAGCAGTCGGATCGCTAGCACAGATACGCAGTATTTT	CASSRIASTDTQYF
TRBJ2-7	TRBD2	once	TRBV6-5	TGTGCCAGCAGCCCACTAGCGGGATTCTCCTACGAGCAGTACTTC	CASSPLAGFSYEQYF
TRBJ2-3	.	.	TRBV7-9	TGTGCCAGCAGCTTAGAGGGGGGCCGGGATACGCAGTATTTT	CASSLEGGRDTQYF
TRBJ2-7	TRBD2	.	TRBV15	TGTGCCACCAGCAGATCCAGGGACGGCGGGAGCGAGCAGTACTTC	CATSRSRDGGSEQYF
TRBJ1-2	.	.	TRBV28	TGTGCCAGCAGCCCCGGAGCACCGGGGGCGCCCGTTTACTATGGCTACACCTTC	CASSPGAPGAPVYYGYTF
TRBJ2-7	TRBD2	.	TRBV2	TGTGCCAGCAGTCGGGACAGGGGACTAGCGGGAGACTACGAGCAGTACTTC	CASSRDRGLAGDYEQYF
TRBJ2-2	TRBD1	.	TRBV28	TGTGCCAGCAGTTTTTTCCAGGGGGCGGCCACCGGGGAGCTGTTTTTT	CASSFFQGAATGELFF